A single T cell receptor beta chain is shown here with its context. What it recognizes is unknown. This sample was taken from a study of CD8+CD57+ T cells in acquired aplastic anemia. Study at large: Sorted CD4+ and CD8+ cells gave a mean 3.2 ug DNA, range roughly 0.19 to 27.4 ug. As sequenced from healthy donors, CD4+ cells averaged roughly 10 million reads.

Study results and caveats: Between patients and controls, 25 to 35 CD8+ CDR3 sequences were found in common. Controls and patients did not differ significantly in CD8+ Simpson's diversity.

This CDR3 spans 15 amino acids. V was trimmed by 0 bases and J by 3 bases, leaving 13 bases between them. Germline V gene data show CDR1 as SGDLS and CDR2 as YYNGEE. CDR3 and TCR beta VDJ profiling relied on genomic DNA as the template. TCRdb called the reads again in MiXCR, with one record for every CDR3 protein. The repertoire holds some 200,000 distinct CDR3 sequences, around 32% seen once, with about 1.1% in the top ten. The receptor was derived from a human donor in good health, serving as a control. V and J are TRBV9 and TRBJ2-7, with D hard to call. Sequencing was carried out using sorted CD4+, CD8+, or CD8+CD57+ T cells (not recorded which) from PBMCs. CDR3 protein: CASSVELGSVYEQYF. The CDR3 DNA reads TGTGCCAGCAGCGTAGAATTAGGTTCCGTCTACGAGCAGTACTTC.